Listed below are T cell receptor beta chains from one sample, sequenced in a study of patients and donors after allogeneic stem cell transplantation. TCRdb reanalysed the RT-PCR reads using MiXCR and keeps one entry per CDR3 protein. The sample carries over 350,000 distinct CDR3 sequences, roughly 17% recorded once. The sequenced sample was blood, either unsorted or a sorted T cell fraction (not recorded which). These receptors originate from a human donor who was either an allogeneic HSCT recipient or a stem cell or donor lymphocyte infusion donor (not recorded which). It is not recorded whose cells these are; they may come from a transplant donor. Both conserved end residues are part of each CDR3. Each record gives: J gene, D gene, V gene, clone size, CDR3 protein, CDR3 DNA. The D gene is left open where the match is weak. Expanded clones are given a class, and other clones once, few, many or no size at all.

TRBJ2-2 | TRBD2 | TRBV7-9 | - | CASTPTSPNTGELFF | TGTGCCAGCACCCCGACTAGCCCGAACACCGGGGAGCTGTTTTTT
TRBJ2-7 | - | TRBV5-5 | - | CASSLSFKQYF | TGTGCCAGCAGCCTCTCCTTCAAGCAGTACTTC
TRBJ2-7 | - | TRBV11-3 | - | CASSLRQVYEQYF | TGTGCCAGCAGCTTAAGGCAGGTGTACGAGCAGTACTTC
TRBJ1-2 | - | TRBV18 | - | CASSPGEFYGYTF | TGTGCCAGCTCACCAGGGGAGTTTTATGGCTACACCTTC
TRBJ2-2 | - | TRBV11-3 | few | CASSPPVKGGRTGELFF | TGTGCCAGCAGCCCCCCCGTAAAGGGGGGTCGTACCGGGGAGCTGTTTTTT
TRBJ2-1 | - | TRBV2 | few | CASNRPPHYNEQFF | TGTGCCAGCAACCGTCCCCCCCACTACAATGAGCAGTTCTTC
TRBJ2-7 | - | TRBV6-2/TRBV6-3 | few | CASSYSRDIKYEQYF | TGTGCCAGCAGTTACAGCCGGGACATTAAGTACGAGCAGTACTTC
TRBJ1-2 | - | TRBV29-1 | few | CSVGGRDEGYTF | TGCAGCGTTGGTGGCAGGGATGAAGGCTACACCTTC
TRBJ2-7 | - | TRBV11-2 | - | CASSLYALKQYF | TGTGCCAGCAGCTTATACGCCCTCAAACAGTACTTC
TRBJ1-2 | TRBD1 | TRBV12-3/TRBV12-4 | - | CASSLAGTGSRGYTF | TGTGCCAGCAGTTTAGCTGGGACAGGGAGCAGGGGCTACACCTTC
TRBJ1-5 | - | TRBV29-1 | - | CSVGNRDGNQPQHF | TGCAGCGTGGGCAACAGGGATGGCAATCAGCCCCAGCATTTT
TRBJ2-2 | - | TRBV5-1 | - | CASSLAASVGTGELFF | TGCGCCAGCAGCTTGGCCGCGTCCGTGGGCACCGGGGAGCTGTTTTTT
TRBJ2-7 | TRBD1 | TRBV6-2/TRBV6-3 | few | CASSGTGIIYEQYF | TGTGCCAGCAGTGGGACAGGGATAATCTACGAGCAGTACTTC
TRBJ1-5 | - | TRBV20-1 | few | CSAITGTKGFSNQPQHF | TGCAGTGCTATTACCGGGACCAAGGGTTTTAGCAATCAGCCCCAGCATTTT
TRBJ1-5 | - | TRBV10-3 | - | CAISDGWARGLWSNQPQHF | TGTGCCATCAGTGACGGGTGGGCTAGGGGTCTTTGGAGCAATCAGCCCCAGCATTTT
TRBJ2-1 | - | TRBV12-3/TRBV12-4 | many | CASSRTYEQFF | TGTGCCAGCAGTCGGACATATGAGCAGTTCTTC
TRBJ2-1 | - | TRBV4-2 | few | CASSQGTQGAAAYNEQFF | TGTGCCAGCAGCCAAGGGACCCAAGGAGCGGCAGCCTACAATGAGCAGTTCTTC
TRBJ1-1 | - | TRBV12-3/TRBV12-4 | many | CASSYMNTEAFF | TGTGCCAGCAGTTATATGAACACTGAAGCTTTCTTT
TRBJ1-6 | - | TRBV20-1 | - | CSAREQGWGNSPLHF | TGCAGTGCTAGAGAGCAGGGCTGGGGGAATTCACCCCTCCACTTT
TRBJ2-5 | - | TRBV24-1 | - | CATSDHGTWETQYF | TGTGCCACCAGTGACCACGGGACCTGGGAGACCCAGTACTTC
TRBJ1-2 | TRBD1 | TRBV12-3/TRBV12-4 | few | CASNPDRGRNYGYTF | TGTGCCAGCAACCCCGACAGGGGGCGAAACTATGGCTACACCTTC
TRBJ2-3 | - | TRBV19 | few | CASSTQGLTSPTQYF | TGTGCCAGTAGTACCCAGGGGCTGACTAGTCCAACGCAGTATTTT
TRBJ2-5 | - | TRBV5-1 | - | CASSQHEGTQYF | TGCGCCAGCAGCCAACATGAAGGGACCCAGTACTTC
TRBJ1-2 | - | TRBV6-1 | - | CASTPRGGYYGYTF | TGTGCCAGCACCCCTCGGGGGGGATACTATGGCTACACCTTC
TRBJ1-1 | - | TRBV20-1 | - | CSARTIRDDNTEAFF | TGCAGTGCTAGGACTATCAGGGACGATAACACTGAAGCTTTCTTT
TRBJ2-3 | - | TRBV4-3 | many | CASSQDPGGYTDTQYF | TGCGCCAGCAGCCAAGATCCAGGCGGTTACACAGATACGCAGTATTTT
TRBJ1-1 | TRBD1 | TRBV6-1 | - | CASRTRGHGTEAFF | TGTGCCAGCAGGACCAGGGGGCATGGCACTGAAGCTTTCTTT
TRBJ2-2 | - | TRBV12-3/TRBV12-4 | many | CASRVGGSGKGGELFF | TGTGCCAGCCGAGTCGGGGGCTCGGGAAAGGGCGGGGAGCTGTTTTTT
TRBJ2-3 | TRBD1 | TRBV20-1 | - | CSASVGQGSGYTQYF | TGCAGTGCTAGCGTGGGACAGGGGAGTGGGTATACGCAGTATTTT
TRBJ2-3 | TRBD2 | TRBV12-3/TRBV12-4 | few | CASSTGTSGLAQYF | TGTGCCAGCAGTACCGGGACTAGCGGGCTGGCGCAGTATTTT
TRBJ1-1 | TRBD1 | TRBV18 | - | CASSLRDRGPNTEAFF | TGTGCCAGCTCACTCCGGGACAGGGGGCCGAACACTGAAGCTTTCTTT
TRBJ1-5 | - | TRBV29-1 | many | CSVEVGGEGLSNQPQHF | TGCAGCGTTGAAGTGGGCGGGGAGGGTCTTAGCAATCAGCCCCAGCATTTT
TRBJ2-3 | TRBD2 | TRBV27 | - | CASSVLAGGRDTQYF | TGTGCCAGCAGTGTACTAGCGGGAGGTAGGGATACGCAGTATTTT
TRBJ1-1 | - | TRBV7-6 | few | CASSPAVMNTEAFF | TGTGCCAGCAGCCCGGCCGTTATGAACACTGAAGCTTTCTTT
TRBJ2-7 | - | TRBV4-1 | many | CASSRTANLHEQYF | TGCGCCAGCAGCCGGACAGCAAACCTCCACGAGCAGTACTTC
TRBJ2-1 | - | TRBV7-9 | - | CASSSPGATQLANEQFF | TGTGCCAGCAGCTCCCCGGGGGCCACCCAACTTGCAAATGAGCAGTTCTTC
TRBJ2-3 | TRBD1 | TRBV25-1 | few | CASSETGARADTQYF | TGTGCCAGCAGTGAAACAGGGGCAAGGGCAGATACGCAGTATTTT
TRBJ2-1 | - | TRBV5-1 | once | CASAVGTGYNEQFF | TGCGCCAGCGCCGTGGGTACAGGCTACAATGAGCAGTTCTTC
TRBJ2-7 | TRBD1 | TRBV29-1 | few | CSVQGDHEQYF | TGCAGCGTACAGGGGGACCACGAGCAGTACTTC
TRBJ1-1 | - | TRBV5-1 | few | CASSLTGKDTEAFF | TGCGCCAGCAGCTTGACAGGGAAAGACACTGAAGCTTTCTTT
TRBJ2-7 | TRBD2 | TRBV28 | - | CASSLLSNSGTYEQYF | TGTGCCAGCAGTTTACTGTCTAACAGCGGGACGTACGAGCAGTACTTC
TRBJ2-3 | TRBD2 | TRBV7-9 | few | CASSKRASGIPDTQYF | TGTGCCAGCAGCAAAAGAGCTAGCGGGATACCAGATACGCAGTATTTT
TRBJ2-3 | - | TRBV29-1 | few | CSVEGELGKDTQYF | TGCAGCGTTGAAGGGGAGCTAGGGAAGGATACGCAGTATTTT
TRBJ2-1 | TRBD2 | TRBV9 | - | CASSVVGRGSYNEQFF | TGTGCCAGCAGCGTAGTTGGGAGGGGTTCCTACAATGAGCAGTTCTTC
TRBJ1-1 | - | TRBV12-3/TRBV12-4 | many | CASSHRTRKNTEAFF | TGTGCCAGCAGCCACAGGACACGGAAGAACACTGAAGCTTTCTTT
TRBJ1-5 | - | TRBV20-1 | - | CSARRGTQPQHF | TGCAGTGCTAGGAGGGGGACTCAGCCCCAGCATTTT
TRBJ2-7 | TRBD2 | TRBV12-3/TRBV12-4 | - | CASSSTGLARDYEQYF | TGTGCCAGCAGTTCTACCGGACTAGCGCGGGACTACGAGCAGTACTTC
TRBJ2-7 | - | TRBV5-6 | - | CASSLELVAGWSYEQYF | TGTGCCAGCAGCTTGGAGTTGGTGGCAGGGTGGAGCTACGAGCAGTACTTC
TRBJ2-2 | - | TRBV10-3 | few | CAIRTGNTGELFF | TGTGCCATCAGGACAGGGAACACCGGGGAGCTGTTTTTT
TRBJ1-2 | - | TRBV4-3 | few | CASSQDRVSVGYTF | TGCGCCAGCAGCCAAGATCGGGTGTCGGTTGGCTACACCTTC
TRBJ2-5 | TRBD2 | TRBV11-2 | - | CASSRRGGGQETQYF | TGTGCCAGCAGCCGCCGGGGGGGTGGTCAAGAGACCCAGTACTTC
TRBJ2-7 | - | TRBV6-1 | - | CASSRDIKYEQYF | TGTGCCAGCAGTCGGGACATCAAGTACGAGCAGTACTTC
TRBJ2-1 | - | TRBV14 | many | CASSLNYRRTNEQFF | TGTGCCAGCAGCCTTAATTATAGGAGGACCAATGAGCAGTTCTTC
TRBJ1-1 | - | TRBV5-6 | - | CASSLGPQNTEAFF | TGTGCCAGCAGCTTGGGACCCCAGAACACTGAAGCTTTCTTT
TRBJ2-6 | TRBD1 | TRBV20-1 | few | CSARDRLAGANVLTF | TGCAGTGCTCGGGACAGGTTGGCTGGGGCCAACGTCCTGACTTTC
TRBJ2-7 | - | TRBV7-9 | - | CASSELGGLEQYF | TGTGCCAGCAGCGAACTGGGGGGGCTCGAGCAGTACTTC
TRBJ1-2 | - | TRBV14 | - | CASSQEIAGDGYTF | TGTGCCAGCAGCCAAGAAATCGCAGGGGATGGCTACACCTTC
TRBJ1-4 | - | TRBV7-2 | - | CASSLGRGEKLFF | TGTGCCAGCAGCTTAGGTCGGGGCGAAAAACTGTTTTTT
TRBJ2-1 | - | TRBV12-3/TRBV12-4 | - | CASSLEMGAGGAYNEQFF | TGTGCCAGCAGTTTAGAGATGGGGGCAGGGGGGGCGTACAATGAGCAGTTCTTC
TRBJ2-7 | - | TRBV7-8 | - | CASSLSGPIYEQYF | TGTGCCAGCAGCTTATCGGGACCAATCTACGAGCAGTACTTC